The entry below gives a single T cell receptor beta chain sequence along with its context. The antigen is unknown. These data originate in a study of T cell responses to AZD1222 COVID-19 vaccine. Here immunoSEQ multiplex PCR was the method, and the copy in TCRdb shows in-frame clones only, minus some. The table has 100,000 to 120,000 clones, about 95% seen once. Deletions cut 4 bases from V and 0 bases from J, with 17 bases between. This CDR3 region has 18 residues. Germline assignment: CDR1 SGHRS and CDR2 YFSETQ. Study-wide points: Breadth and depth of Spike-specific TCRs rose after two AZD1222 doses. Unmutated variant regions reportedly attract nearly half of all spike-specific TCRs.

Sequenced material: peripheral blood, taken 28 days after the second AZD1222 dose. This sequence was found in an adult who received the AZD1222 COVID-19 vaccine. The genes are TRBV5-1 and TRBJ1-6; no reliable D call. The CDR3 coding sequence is TGCGCCAGCAGCCCTGCCCTACTGAGGAGCTCCTATAATTCACCCCTCCACTTT. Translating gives CASSPALLRSSYNSPLHF.